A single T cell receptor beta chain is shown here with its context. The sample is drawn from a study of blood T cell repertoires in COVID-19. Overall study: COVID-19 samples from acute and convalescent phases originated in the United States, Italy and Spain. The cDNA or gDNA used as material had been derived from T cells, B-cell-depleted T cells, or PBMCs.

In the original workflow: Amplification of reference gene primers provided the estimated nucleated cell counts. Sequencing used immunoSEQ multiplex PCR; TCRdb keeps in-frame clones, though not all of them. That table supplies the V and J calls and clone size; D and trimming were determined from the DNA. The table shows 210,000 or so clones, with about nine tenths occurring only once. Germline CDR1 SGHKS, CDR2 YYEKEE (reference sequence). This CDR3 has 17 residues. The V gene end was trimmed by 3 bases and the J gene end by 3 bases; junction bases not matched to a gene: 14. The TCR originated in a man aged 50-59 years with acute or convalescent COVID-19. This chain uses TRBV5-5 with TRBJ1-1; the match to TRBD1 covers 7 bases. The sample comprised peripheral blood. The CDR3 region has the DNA TGTGCCAGCAGCTCCCGACTCACAACAGGGGCCCACACTGAAGCTTTCTTT. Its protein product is CASSSRLTTGAHTEAFF.